Listed below are T cell receptor beta chains from one sample, sequenced in a study of blood T cell repertoires in COVID-19. Data came from immunoSEQ multiplex PCR; TCRdb stores just in-frame clones and leaves some out. The sample includes approximately 36,000 clones, approximately 90% of them seen just once. The sample taken for sequencing was peripheral blood. All receptors come from a human donor in a cohort sampled during active COVID-19. Each CDR3 is given with its conserved first and last residue. The order of the fields is J gene, D gene, V gene, clone size, CDR3 length, CDR3 protein, CDR3 DNA. D genes are given only for firm matches. The size entry is marked missing in some rows and otherwise reads once, few, many or a size class.

j_call: TRBJ2-7; d_call: -; v_call: TRBV4-2; clone_size: few; cdr3_length: 14; cdr3_aa: CASSQEGLGYEQYF; cdr3_nt: TGTGCCAGCAGCCAAGAGGGACTGGGGTACGAGCAGTACTTC
j_call: TRBJ2-2; d_call: TRBD2; v_call: TRBV5-1; clone_size: -; cdr3_length: 15; cdr3_aa: CASSLETSGTGELFF; cdr3_nt: TGCGCCAGCAGCTTGGAGACTAGCGGCACCGGGGAGCTGTTTTTT
j_call: TRBJ2-7; d_call: -; v_call: TRBV6-5; clone_size: -; cdr3_length: 14; cdr3_aa: CASSPMTGTYEQYF; cdr3_nt: TGTGCCAGCAGCCCCATGACAGGTACCTACGAGCAGTACTTC
j_call: TRBJ2-5; d_call: -; v_call: TRBV24-1; clone_size: once; cdr3_length: 15; cdr3_aa: CATSDSSGGKETQYF; cdr3_nt: TGTGCCACCAGTGACTCCTCAGGGGGGAAAGAGACCCAGTACTTC
j_call: TRBJ2-7; d_call: -; v_call: TRBV21-1; clone_size: -; cdr3_length: 16; cdr3_aa: CASSSRTGVGSYEQYF; cdr3_nt: TGTGCCAGCAGCTCAAGAACGGGGGTGGGGTCCTACGAGCAGTACTTC
j_call: TRBJ2-1; d_call: TRBD1; v_call: TRBV5-5; clone_size: -; cdr3_length: 19; cdr3_aa: CASSYGTGDTIAESNEQFF; cdr3_nt: TGTGCCAGCAGCTACGGGACAGGGGACACTATCGCCGAGAGCAATGAGCAGTTCTTC
j_call: TRBJ2-3; d_call: -; v_call: TRBV6-1; clone_size: -; cdr3_length: 16; cdr3_aa: CASSEQGGWMVDTQYF; cdr3_nt: TGTGCCAGCAGTGAGCAGGGGGGCTGGATGGTAGATACGCAGTATTTT
j_call: TRBJ2-7; d_call: -; v_call: TRBV10-3; clone_size: -; cdr3_length: 13; cdr3_aa: CATLDPRYHEQYF; cdr3_nt: TGTGCCACCCTAGATCCCCGCTACCACGAGCAGTACTTC
j_call: TRBJ2-3; d_call: TRBD2; v_call: TRBV7-9; clone_size: -; cdr3_length: 16; cdr3_aa: CASSWGLAGTTDTQYF; cdr3_nt: TGTGCCAGCAGCTGGGGACTAGCGGGGACCACAGATACGCAGTATTTT
j_call: TRBJ1-2; d_call: -; v_call: TRBV30; clone_size: -; cdr3_length: 15; cdr3_aa: CAWTRGQGGLYGYTF; cdr3_nt: TGTGCCTGGACCCGTGGCCAAGGGGGTCTATATGGCTACACCTTC
j_call: TRBJ1-1; d_call: -; v_call: TRBV12-3/TRBV12-4; clone_size: -; cdr3_length: 13; cdr3_aa: CASSFGRGTEAFF; cdr3_nt: TGTGCCAGCAGTTTTGGGCGGGGTACTGAAGCTTTCTTT
j_call: TRBJ2-5; d_call: -; v_call: TRBV7-7; clone_size: -; cdr3_length: 15; cdr3_aa: CASSLEGTSRETQYF; cdr3_nt: TGTGCTAGCAGCTTAGAGGGGACTTCGCGGGAGACCCAGTACTTC
j_call: TRBJ2-7; d_call: TRBD1; v_call: TRBV6-1; clone_size: -; cdr3_length: 16; cdr3_aa: CASREVPGQGPYEQYF; cdr3_nt: TGTGCCAGCAGAGAAGTCCCGGGACAGGGCCCCTACGAGCAGTACTTC
j_call: TRBJ1-5; d_call: -; v_call: TRBV19; clone_size: -; cdr3_length: 14; cdr3_aa: CASTSDQGNQPQHF; cdr3_nt: TGTGCCAGTACCTCAGACCAGGGCAATCAGCCCCAGCATTTT
j_call: TRBJ2-2; d_call: -; v_call: TRBV12-5; clone_size: few; cdr3_length: 12; cdr3_aa: CASGRDTGELFF; cdr3_nt: TGTGCTAGTGGGCGGGACACCGGGGAGCTGTTTTTT
j_call: TRBJ1-4; d_call: TRBD1; v_call: TRBV6-6; clone_size: -; cdr3_length: 14; cdr3_aa: CASRRDRGGEKLFF; cdr3_nt: TGTGCCAGCAGACGGGACAGAGGGGGTGAAAAACTGTTTTTT
j_call: TRBJ1-6; d_call: -; v_call: TRBV7-9; clone_size: -; cdr3_length: 14; cdr3_aa: CASSLGRYNSPLHF; cdr3_nt: TGTGCCAGCAGCTTAGGCAGGTATAATTCACCCCTCCACTTT
j_call: TRBJ1-2; d_call: -; v_call: TRBV12-3/TRBV12-4; clone_size: few; cdr3_length: 13; cdr3_aa: CASARGSPYGYTF; cdr3_nt: TGTGCCAGCGCTCGGGGGAGTCCCTATGGCTACACCTTC
j_call: TRBJ2-1; d_call: -; v_call: TRBV27; clone_size: -; cdr3_length: 16; cdr3_aa: CASSLSGPNSYNEQFF; cdr3_nt: TGTGCCAGCAGTTTATCGGGGCCGAACTCCTACAATGAGCAGTTCTTC
j_call: TRBJ2-1; d_call: -; v_call: TRBV28; clone_size: -; cdr3_length: 17; cdr3_aa: CASSLSRHSPVYNEQFF; cdr3_nt: TGTGCCAGCAGTTTATCACGGCACAGTCCGGTCTACAATGAGCAGTTCTTC
j_call: TRBJ2-1; d_call: TRBD2; v_call: TRBV7-9; clone_size: -; cdr3_length: 15; cdr3_aa: CASSYGTSENNEQFF; cdr3_nt: TGTGCCAGCAGCTACGGGACTAGTGAGAACAATGAGCAGTTCTTC
j_call: TRBJ1-6; d_call: -; v_call: TRBV14; clone_size: -; cdr3_length: 17; cdr3_aa: CASSPIRGGNYNSPLHF; cdr3_nt: TGTGCCAGCAGCCCAATTCGGGGGGGGAACTATAATTCACCCCTCCACTTT
j_call: TRBJ2-7; d_call: TRBD1; v_call: TRBV5-4; clone_size: -; cdr3_length: 15; cdr3_aa: CASSLRQGWVDEQYF; cdr3_nt: TGTGCCAGCAGCTTGAGACAGGGATGGGTTGACGAGCAGTACTTC
j_call: TRBJ1-1; d_call: TRBD1; v_call: TRBV5-5; clone_size: -; cdr3_length: 16; cdr3_aa: CASSLTGTGGGTEAFF; cdr3_nt: TGTGCCAGCAGCCTCACGGGGACAGGGGGTGGGACTGAAGCTTTCTTT
j_call: TRBJ2-1; d_call: TRBD2; v_call: TRBV14; clone_size: -; cdr3_length: 14; cdr3_aa: CASSQDTAGGPQFF; cdr3_nt: TGTGCCAGCAGCCAAGATACAGCGGGGGGGCCTCAGTTCTTC
j_call: TRBJ1-2; d_call: -; v_call: TRBV7-9; clone_size: once; cdr3_length: 14; cdr3_aa: CASSFLSTAGGYTF; cdr3_nt: TGTGCCAGCAGCTTCCTCTCGACAGCGGGCGGCTACACCTTC
j_call: TRBJ2-7; d_call: -; v_call: TRBV6-5; clone_size: -; cdr3_length: 13; cdr3_aa: CASSYAGFYEQYF; cdr3_nt: TGTGCCAGCAGTTACGCTGGCTTCTACGAGCAGTACTTC
j_call: TRBJ2-1; d_call: -; v_call: TRBV5-1; clone_size: -; cdr3_length: 17; cdr3_aa: CASSPRQAGASYNEQFF; cdr3_nt: TGCGCCAGCAGCCCGCGCCAGGCGGGCGCCTCCTACAATGAGCAGTTCTTC
j_call: TRBJ1-1; d_call: -; v_call: TRBV19; clone_size: -; cdr3_length: 12; cdr3_aa: CASSIGVTEAFF; cdr3_nt: TGTGCCAGTAGTATCGGGGTTACTGAAGCTTTCTTT
j_call: TRBJ1-5; d_call: -; v_call: TRBV27; clone_size: -; cdr3_length: 15; cdr3_aa: CASSSATYSNQPQHF; cdr3_nt: TGTGCCAGCAGTTCCGCTACTTATAGCAATCAGCCCCAGCATTTT
j_call: TRBJ1-2; d_call: -; v_call: TRBV6-2/TRBV6-3; clone_size: -; cdr3_length: 14; cdr3_aa: CASSSRGHVYGYTF; cdr3_nt: TGTGCCAGCAGTTCTAGAGGACACGTCTATGGCTACACCTTC
j_call: TRBJ2-3; d_call: TRBD2; v_call: TRBV6-5; clone_size: -; cdr3_length: 14; cdr3_aa: CASTPGGRQDTQYF; cdr3_nt: TGTGCCAGCACCCCGGGAGGCAGACAAGATACGCAGTATTTT
j_call: TRBJ1-4; d_call: TRBD1; v_call: TRBV28; clone_size: -; cdr3_length: 19; cdr3_aa: CASRPLPGQGAVWGGKLFF; cdr3_nt: TGTGCCAGCAGGCCCCTTCCGGGACAGGGGGCTGTGTGGGGGGGGAAACTGTTTTTT
j_call: TRBJ2-7; d_call: -; v_call: TRBV11-2; clone_size: few; cdr3_length: 15; cdr3_aa: CASSLTRYPAYEQYF; cdr3_nt: TGTGCCAGCAGCCTGACTCGATATCCCGCCTACGAGCAGTACTTC
j_call: TRBJ2-7; d_call: -; v_call: TRBV19; clone_size: -; cdr3_length: 14; cdr3_aa: CASTSYEGAYEQYF; cdr3_nt: TGTGCCAGTACCTCTTACGAGGGCGCCTACGAGCAGTACTTC
j_call: TRBJ2-3; d_call: TRBD2; v_call: TRBV3-1/TRBV3-2; clone_size: -; cdr3_length: 16; cdr3_aa: CASSQDFWGGTDTQYF; cdr3_nt: TGTGCCAGCAGCCAAGATTTTTGGGGGGGGACAGATACGCAGTATTTT
j_call: TRBJ1-1; d_call: -; v_call: TRBV19; clone_size: -; cdr3_length: 13; cdr3_aa: CASSIAANTEAFF; cdr3_nt: TGTGCCAGTAGTATTGCGGCCAACACTGAAGCTTTCTTT
j_call: TRBJ2-7; d_call: TRBD2; v_call: TRBV7-8; clone_size: -; cdr3_length: 16; cdr3_aa: CASSPLVGGLAGEQYF; cdr3_nt: TGTGCCAGCAGCCCCCTGGTGGGGGGACTAGCGGGCGAGCAGTACTTC
j_call: TRBJ1-1; d_call: -; v_call: TRBV3-1/TRBV3-2; clone_size: -; cdr3_length: 13; cdr3_aa: CASSQDRGAEAFF; cdr3_nt: TGTGCCAGCAGCCAAGATCGAGGAGCGGAAGCTTTCTTT
j_call: TRBJ1-5; d_call: TRBD1; v_call: TRBV7-9; clone_size: -; cdr3_length: 14; cdr3_aa: CASSSTGVTQPQHF; cdr3_nt: TGTGCCAGCAGCTCCACAGGGGTCACTCAGCCCCAGCATTTT
j_call: TRBJ1-2; d_call: -; v_call: TRBV27; clone_size: -; cdr3_length: 17; cdr3_aa: CASGGSHLMEGNYGYTF; cdr3_nt: TGTGCCAGTGGGGGGTCCCATTTGATGGAGGGGAACTATGGCTACACCTTC
j_call: TRBJ2-3; d_call: TRBD1; v_call: TRBV27; clone_size: -; cdr3_length: 15; cdr3_aa: CASSPRDSNTDTQYF; cdr3_nt: TGTGCCAGCAGTCCCAGGGACAGCAACACAGATACGCAGTATTTT
j_call: TRBJ2-4; d_call: TRBD2; v_call: TRBV4-1; clone_size: few; cdr3_length: 16; cdr3_aa: CASSRFSGGTKNIQYF; cdr3_nt: TGCGCCAGCAGCCGGTTCAGCGGGGGGACCAAAAACATTCAGTACTTC
j_call: TRBJ1-2; d_call: TRBD1; v_call: TRBV5-6; clone_size: -; cdr3_length: 13; cdr3_aa: CASSRTGGNGYTF; cdr3_nt: TGTGCCAGCAGCAGAACAGGGGGGAATGGCTACACCTTC
j_call: TRBJ2-7; d_call: -; v_call: TRBV18; clone_size: once; cdr3_length: 15; cdr3_aa: CASSPSSGTSYEQYF; cdr3_nt: TGTGCCAGCTCACCTAGTAGCGGAACCTCCTACGAGCAGTACTTC
j_call: TRBJ1-1; d_call: -; v_call: TRBV7-3; clone_size: -; cdr3_length: 14; cdr3_aa: CASSLLRGNTEAFF; cdr3_nt: TGTGCCAGCAGCTTACTCCGGGGGAACACTGAAGCTTTCTTT
j_call: TRBJ2-1; d_call: TRBD2; v_call: TRBV5-1; clone_size: -; cdr3_length: 15; cdr3_aa: CASSLSGTGYNEQFF; cdr3_nt: TGCGCCAGCAGCTTGAGCGGGACGGGCTACAATGAGCAGTTCTTC
j_call: TRBJ1-4; d_call: -; v_call: TRBV6-1; clone_size: once; cdr3_length: 15; cdr3_aa: CASSEKEGVNEKLFF; cdr3_nt: TGTGCCAGCAGTGAAAAAGAGGGCGTGAATGAAAAACTGTTTTTT
j_call: TRBJ2-5; d_call: TRBD2; v_call: TRBV7-9; clone_size: -; cdr3_length: 15; cdr3_aa: CASSSGTSGVETQYF; cdr3_nt: TGTGCCAGCAGCTCCGGGACTAGCGGGGTAGAGACCCAGTACTTC
j_call: TRBJ1-1; d_call: -; v_call: TRBV18; clone_size: -; cdr3_length: 13; cdr3_aa: CASSLGGNTEAFF; cdr3_nt: TGTGCCAGCTCCCTGGGGGGGAACACTGAAGCTTTCTTT
j_call: TRBJ1-3; d_call: -; v_call: TRBV6-1; clone_size: -; cdr3_length: 15; cdr3_aa: CASSEASPSGNTIYF; cdr3_nt: TGTGCCAGCAGTGAGGCTTCGCCCTCTGGAAACACCATATATTTT
j_call: TRBJ2-5; d_call: TRBD2; v_call: TRBV7-9; clone_size: once; cdr3_length: 14; cdr3_aa: CASRPGGGAETQYF; cdr3_nt: TGTGCCAGCAGGCCAGGCGGGGGGGCGGAGACCCAGTACTTC
j_call: TRBJ1-1; d_call: -; v_call: TRBV5-4; clone_size: -; cdr3_length: 14; cdr3_aa: CASSLESRGTEAFF; cdr3_nt: TGTGCCAGCAGCTTGGAATCGCGGGGGACTGAAGCTTTCTTT
j_call: TRBJ1-4; d_call: -; v_call: TRBV6-8; clone_size: few; cdr3_length: 16; cdr3_aa: CASSSPRNRAREKLFF; cdr3_nt: TGTGCCAGCAGTTCCCCCCGGAACAGGGCGCGGGAAAAACTGTTTTTT
j_call: TRBJ2-7; d_call: TRBD1; v_call: TRBV10-3; clone_size: -; cdr3_length: 13; cdr3_aa: CAITSQGAYEQYF; cdr3_nt: TGTGCCATCACTAGTCAGGGGGCCTACGAGCAGTACTTC
j_call: TRBJ2-3; d_call: TRBD1; v_call: TRBV5-4; clone_size: -; cdr3_length: 15; cdr3_aa: CASSSRDRGTDTQYF; cdr3_nt: TGTGCCAGCAGCTCAAGGGACAGAGGCACAGATACGCAGTATTTT
j_call: TRBJ2-5; d_call: -; v_call: TRBV5-1; clone_size: -; cdr3_length: 13; cdr3_aa: CASSLDRRETQYF; cdr3_nt: TGCGCCAGCAGTCTGGACAGAAGGGAGACCCAGTACTTC